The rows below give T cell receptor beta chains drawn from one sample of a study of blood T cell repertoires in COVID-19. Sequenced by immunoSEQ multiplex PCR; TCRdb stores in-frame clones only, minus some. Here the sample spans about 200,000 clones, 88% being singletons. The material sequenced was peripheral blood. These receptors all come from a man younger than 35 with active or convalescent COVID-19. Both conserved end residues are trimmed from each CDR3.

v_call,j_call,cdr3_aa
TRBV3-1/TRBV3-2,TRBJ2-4,ASSQDTGAKKNIQY
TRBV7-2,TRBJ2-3,ASLVAGGTVTDTQY
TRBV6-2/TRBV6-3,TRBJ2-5,ASSEGGETQY
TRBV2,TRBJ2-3,ASRRTSGRGTDTQY
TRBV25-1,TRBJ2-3,ASSANTDTQY
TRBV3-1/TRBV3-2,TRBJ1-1,ASSPRDRSKNTEAF
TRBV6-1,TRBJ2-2,ASSEQAGGELF
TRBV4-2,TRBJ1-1,ASSQVGGTEAF
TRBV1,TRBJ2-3,TSSRGADPDTQY
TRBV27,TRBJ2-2,ASRELGGATGELF
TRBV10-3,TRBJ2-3,AITRGGRSDTQY
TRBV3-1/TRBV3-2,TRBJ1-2,ASSLGTGGSGYT
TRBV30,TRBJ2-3,AWRSGGETDTQY
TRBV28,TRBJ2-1,ASSFLGLADYNEQF
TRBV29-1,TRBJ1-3,SVDWSGNGNTIY
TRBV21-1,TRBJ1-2,ASSKKKPEFYGYT
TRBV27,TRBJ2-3,ASTGFGTGGNTQY